Each of the 9 T cell receptor beta chains below was sequenced from the same sample in a study of blood T cell repertoires in COVID-19. Sequenced by immunoSEQ multiplex PCR; TCRdb stores in-frame clones only, minus some. The sample consists of around 420,000 clones, approximately 91% of them appearing once. The sequenced sample consisted of PBMCs or T cells enriched from blood (not recorded which). These receptor sequences come from a woman between 35 and 50 years old with acute COVID-19.

This sequence joins TRBV2 and TRBJ1-2; maybe TRBD1 (5 bases). The CDR3 has 15 amino acids. CDR1 and CDR2 (germline): SNHLY, FYNNEI. The V gene lost 6 bases and the J gene lost 1 base, with 15 bases spanning the gap. The CDR3, as DNA: TGTGCCAGCAGAGACGGGGGACGAATTAACTATGGCTACACCTTC. Amino acid sequence: CASRDGGRINYGYTF.

The chain recombines TRBV9 with TRBJ2-7, with 10 bases lining up with TRBD1. Trimming cost V 0 bases and J 7 bases; bases outside gene matches: 10. CDR1 and CDR2 from the germline V gene are SGDLS and YYNGEE. This CDR3 contains 16 residues. CDR3 nucleotides: TGTGCCAGCAGCGTAGCTGGAGGGACAGGGGTAGGGGAGCAGTACTTC. It specifies CASSVAGGTGVGEQYF. The full variable domain, rest sourced from reference TRBV9 and TRBJ2-7, is DSGVTQTPKHLITATGQRVTLRCSPRSGDLSVYWYQQSLDQGLQFLIQYYNGEERAKGNILERFSAQQFPDLHSELNLSSLELGDSALYFCASSVAGGTGVGEQYFGPGTRLTVT.

The CDR3 nucleotides are TGTGCCAGCAGCCGAAAACACCCTGGCAATGACAAAGAGACCCAGTACTTC. Protein product: CASSRKHPGNDKETQYF. V gene TRBV3-1 (or the pseudogene TRBV3-2) combines with J gene TRBJ2-5, with D hard to call. Between the trimmed V and J ends, which lost 4 bases and 3 bases, there was a span of 21 bases. In germline, CDR1 is LGHDT, CDR2 YNNKEL (reference sequence). The CDR3 loop spans 17 amino acids.

The chain combines TRBV19 with TRBJ1-6, with TRBD1 matching over 8 bases. Germline V lookup: CDR1 LNHDA, CDR2 SQIVND (reference sequence). The CDR3 is 13 residues long. V dropped 7 bases and J dropped 5; count of bases not matched to a gene: 1. CDR3: CASKGQDNSPLHF. The DNA for the CDR3 is TGTGCCAGTAAGGGACAGGATAATTCACCCCTCCACTTT. The variable domain in full, with the rest retrieved from reference TRBV19 and TRBJ1-6, is DGGITQSPKYLFRKEGQNVTLSCEQNLNHDAMYWYRQDPGQGLRLIYYSQIVNDFQKGDIAEGYSVSREKKESFPLTVTSAQKNPTAFYLCASKGQDNSPLHFGNGTRLTVT.

This chain connects TRBV4-1 to TRBJ2-3; D perhaps matches TRBD1 (5 bases). The length of the CDR3 is 16 residues. CDR1 and CDR2 (germline): MGHRA, YSYEKL. Trimming removed 3 bases at V and 5 bases at J, with 18 bases between. The CDR3 bases are TGCGCCAGCAGCCACCCGGCCAGGGCTAGATTAGATACGCAGTATTTT. It encodes CASSHPARARLDTQYF.

This clone was picked up a small number of times. The gene calls are TRBV27 and TRBJ1-4, with 7 positions matching TRBD1. V was clipped by 4 bases and J by 8 bases; unmatched bases: 4. Germline V gives CDR1 MNHEY, CDR2 SMNVEV (reference sequence). CDR3 length: 13 residues. The CDR3 region has the DNA TGTGCCAGCAGTTCCAGGGGGATCGAAAAACTGTTTTTT. Its protein product is CASSSRGIEKLFF.

The chain joins TRBV1 to TRBJ2-3; the table gives TRBD1 as D, unverified against the DNA. TRBV1 is a known pseudogene. The CDR3 consists of 21 residues. The CDR3, as DNA: TGCACCAGCAGCCAAGATCAAGCGTTGGGGGCCCCTCCCTCTAGCACAGATACGCAGTATTTT. This sequence encodes CTSSQDQALGAPPSSTDTQYF.

V gene TRBV5-4 combines with J gene TRBJ2-7, with 13 bases lining up with TRBD2. Losses at the gene ends were 5 bases for V and 9 bases for J; bases not matched to a gene: 11. There are 15 residues in the CDR3. In germline, CDR1 is SGHNT, CDR2 YYREEE (reference sequence). The CDR3 DNA follows: TGTGCCAGCAGAGGAGGACTAGCGGGGGACTCGTTGCAGTACTTC. Protein sequence: CASRGGLAGDSLQYF. Full variable domain (remainder filled in from reference TRBV5-4 and TRBJ2-7): ETGVTQSPTHLIKTRGQQVTLRCSSQSGHNTVSWYQQALGQGPQFIFQYYREEENGRGNFPPRFSGLQFPNYSSELNVNALELDDSALYLCASRGGLAGDSLQYFGPGTRLTVT.

V usage is TRBV6-5 and J usage is TRBJ2-1; TRBD1 agrees at 11 bases. V trimming: 6 bases; J trimming: 2 bases; junction bases outside the gene matches: 3. This CDR3 region has 15 residues. Germline CDR1 is MNHEY and CDR2 is SVGAGI. CDR3 sequence reads: CASSSGQGAYNEQFF. For the CDR3, the DNA is TGTGCCAGCAGCTCGGGACAGGGGGCCTACAATGAGCAGTTCTTC.